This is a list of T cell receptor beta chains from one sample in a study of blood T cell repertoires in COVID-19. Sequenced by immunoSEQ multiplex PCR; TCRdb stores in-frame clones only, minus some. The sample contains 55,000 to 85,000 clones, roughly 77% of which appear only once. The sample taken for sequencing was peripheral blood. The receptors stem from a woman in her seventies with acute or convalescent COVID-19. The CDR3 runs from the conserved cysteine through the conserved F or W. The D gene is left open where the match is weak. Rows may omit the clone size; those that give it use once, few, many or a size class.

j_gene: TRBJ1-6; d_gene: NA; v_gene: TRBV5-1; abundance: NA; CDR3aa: CASSPDSSNSPLHF; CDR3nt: TGCGCCAGCAGCCCGGACAGTTCAAATTCACCCCTCCACTTT
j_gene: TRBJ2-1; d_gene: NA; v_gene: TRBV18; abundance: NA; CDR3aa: CASSPLDRERGPQFF; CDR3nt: TGTGCCAGCTCACCATTGGACAGGGAGCGGGGCCCACAGTTCTTC
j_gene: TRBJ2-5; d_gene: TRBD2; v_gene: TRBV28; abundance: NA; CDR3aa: CASSLRNSGRGETQYF; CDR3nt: TGTGCCAGCAGCTTGAGGAATAGCGGGAGAGGAGAGACCCAGTACTTC
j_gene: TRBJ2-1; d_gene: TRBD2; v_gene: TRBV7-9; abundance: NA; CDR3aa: CASSPGTSGSYNEQFF; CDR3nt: TGTGCCAGCAGCCCAGGGACTAGCGGGAGTTACAATGAGCAGTTCTTC
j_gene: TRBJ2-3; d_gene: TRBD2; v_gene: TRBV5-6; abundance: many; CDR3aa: CASSLALAGYTDTQYF; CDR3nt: TGTGCCAGCAGCTTGGCACTAGCGGGGTACACAGATACGCAGTATTTT
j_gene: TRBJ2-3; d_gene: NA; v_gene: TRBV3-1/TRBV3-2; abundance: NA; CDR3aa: CASSQGADTQYF; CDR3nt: TGTGCCAGCAGCCAGGGAGCAGATACGCAGTATTTT
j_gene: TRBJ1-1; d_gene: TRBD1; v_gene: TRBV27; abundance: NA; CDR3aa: CASSLQGAGAEAFF; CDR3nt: TGTGCCAGCAGTTTACAGGGGGCGGGAGCTGAAGCTTTCTTT
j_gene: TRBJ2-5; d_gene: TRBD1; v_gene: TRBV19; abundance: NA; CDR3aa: CASSISRGYQETQYF; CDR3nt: TGTGCCAGTAGTATATCCAGGGGGTACCAAGAGACCCAGTACTTC
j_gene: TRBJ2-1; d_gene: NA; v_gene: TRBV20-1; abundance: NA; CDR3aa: CSASGLVEANEQFF; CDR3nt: TGCAGTGCTAGTGGCTTGGTAGAGGCCAATGAGCAGTTCTTC
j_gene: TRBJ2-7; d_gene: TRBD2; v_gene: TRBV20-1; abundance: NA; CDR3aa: CSASLLAGLAGLKSSYEQYF; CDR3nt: TGCAGTGCTAGTTTACTGGCGGGGCTAGCGGGACTCAAAAGCTCCTACGAGCAGTACTTC
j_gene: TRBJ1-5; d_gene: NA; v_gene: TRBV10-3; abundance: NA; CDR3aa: CAIRDQGSNQPQHF; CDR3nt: TGTGCCATCAGGGACCAGGGGAGCAATCAGCCCCAGCATTTT
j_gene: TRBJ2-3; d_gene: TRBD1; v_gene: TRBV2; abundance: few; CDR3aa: CASSQEGTGLWDTQYF; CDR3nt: TGTGCCAGCAGTCAAGAAGGGACAGGATTATGGGATACGCAGTATTTT
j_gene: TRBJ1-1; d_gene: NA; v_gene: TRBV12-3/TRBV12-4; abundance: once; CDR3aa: CASSLTENTEAFF; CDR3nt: TGTGCCAGCAGCTTAACAGAGAACACTGAAGCTTTCTTT
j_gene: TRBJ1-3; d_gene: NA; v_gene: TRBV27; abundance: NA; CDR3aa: CASSPDIGPGNTIYF; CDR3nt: TGTGCCAGCAGCCCAGATATTGGTCCTGGAAACACCATATATTTT
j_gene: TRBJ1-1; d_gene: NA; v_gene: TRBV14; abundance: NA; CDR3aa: CASSPYGRNTEAFF; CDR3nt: TGTGCCAGCAGTCCTTATGGGAGGAACACTGAAGCTTTCTTT
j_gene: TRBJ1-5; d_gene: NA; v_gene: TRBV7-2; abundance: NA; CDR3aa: CASSSAGGQGQPQHF; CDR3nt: TGTGCCAGCAGCTCGGCCGGGGGGCAGGGGCAGCCCCAGCATTTT
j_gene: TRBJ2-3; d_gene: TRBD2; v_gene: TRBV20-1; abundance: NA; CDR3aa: CSASRATSRGADTQYF; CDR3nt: TGCAGTGCTAGTCGGGCGACTAGCCGGGGGGCAGATACGCAGTATTTT
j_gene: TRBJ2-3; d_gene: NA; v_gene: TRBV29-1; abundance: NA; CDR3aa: CSVFGEGTDTQYF; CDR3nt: TGCAGCGTCTTTGGAGAGGGCACAGATACGCAGTATTTT
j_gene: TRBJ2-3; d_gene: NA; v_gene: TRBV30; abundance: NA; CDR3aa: CAWTEGTDTQYF; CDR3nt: TGTGCCTGGACAGAGGGAACAGATACGCAGTATTTT
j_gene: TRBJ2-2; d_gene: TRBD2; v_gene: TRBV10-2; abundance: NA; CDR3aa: CASSDVGLAANTGELFF; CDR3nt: TGCGCCAGCAGTGATGTAGGACTAGCAGCGAACACCGGGGAGCTGTTTTTT
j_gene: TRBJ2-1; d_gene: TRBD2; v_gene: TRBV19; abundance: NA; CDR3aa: CASKWAGGVDEQFF; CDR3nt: TGTGCCAGTAAGTGGGCGGGAGGTGTGGATGAGCAGTTCTTC
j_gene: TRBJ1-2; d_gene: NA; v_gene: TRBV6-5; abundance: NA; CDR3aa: CASSPASIGGYTF; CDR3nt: TGTGCCAGCAGTCCCGCGTCGATCGGGGGCTACACCTTC
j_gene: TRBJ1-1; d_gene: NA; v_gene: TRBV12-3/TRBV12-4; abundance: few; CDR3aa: CASSFEKNTEAFF; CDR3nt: TGTGCCAGCAGTTTTGAGAAGAACACTGAAGCTTTCTTT
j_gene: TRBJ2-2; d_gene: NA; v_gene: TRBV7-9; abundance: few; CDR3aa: CASKVDSNTGELFF; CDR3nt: TGTGCCAGCAAAGTGGACTCGAACACCGGGGAGCTGTTTTTT
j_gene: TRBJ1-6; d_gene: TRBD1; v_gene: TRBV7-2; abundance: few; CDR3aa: CASSTKWGSGTGNSPLHF; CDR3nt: TGTGCCAGCAGCACAAAATGGGGGTCCGGGACAGGGAATTCACCCCTCCACTTT
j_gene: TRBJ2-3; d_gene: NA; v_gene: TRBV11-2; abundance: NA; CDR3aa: CASSLETRTDTQYF; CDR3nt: TGTGCCAGCAGCTTAGAGACTCGCACAGATACGCAGTATTTT
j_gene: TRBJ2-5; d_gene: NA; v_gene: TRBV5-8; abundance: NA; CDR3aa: CASSLAFLPALRYF; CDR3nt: TGTGCCAGCAGCTTGGCCTTTCTGCCCGCCCTGCGCTACTTC
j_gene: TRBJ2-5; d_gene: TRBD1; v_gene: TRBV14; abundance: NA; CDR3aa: CASSQRTGPETQYF; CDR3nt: TGTGCCAGCAGCCAAAGGACAGGGCCAGAGACCCAGTACTTC
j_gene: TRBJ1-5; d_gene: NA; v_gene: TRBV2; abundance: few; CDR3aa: CASRGEGMQPQHF; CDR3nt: TGTGCCAGCAGGGGGGAGGGGATGCAGCCCCAGCATTTT
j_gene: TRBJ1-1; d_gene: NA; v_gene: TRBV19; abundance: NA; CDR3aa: CASSSQMNTEAFF; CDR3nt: TGTGCCAGTAGTTCCCAGATGAACACTGAAGCTTTCTTT
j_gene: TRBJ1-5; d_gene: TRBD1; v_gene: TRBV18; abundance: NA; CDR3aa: CASSADRVGTNQPQHF; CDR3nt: TGTGCCAGCTCAGCGGACAGGGTAGGAACTAATCAGCCCCAGCATTTT
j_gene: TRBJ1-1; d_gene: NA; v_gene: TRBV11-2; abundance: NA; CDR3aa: CASSRGTNTEAFF; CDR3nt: TGTGCCAGCAGCCGAGGGACAAACACTGAAGCTTTCTTT
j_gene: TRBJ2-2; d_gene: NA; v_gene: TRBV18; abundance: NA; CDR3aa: CASSRGSENTGELFF; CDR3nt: TGTGCCAGCTCCCGGGGTTCGGAAAACACCGGGGAGCTGTTTTTT
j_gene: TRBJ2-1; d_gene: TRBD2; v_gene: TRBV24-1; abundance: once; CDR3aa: CATSEAGYNEQFF; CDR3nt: TGTGCCACCAGTGAAGCGGGGTACAATGAGCAGTTCTTC